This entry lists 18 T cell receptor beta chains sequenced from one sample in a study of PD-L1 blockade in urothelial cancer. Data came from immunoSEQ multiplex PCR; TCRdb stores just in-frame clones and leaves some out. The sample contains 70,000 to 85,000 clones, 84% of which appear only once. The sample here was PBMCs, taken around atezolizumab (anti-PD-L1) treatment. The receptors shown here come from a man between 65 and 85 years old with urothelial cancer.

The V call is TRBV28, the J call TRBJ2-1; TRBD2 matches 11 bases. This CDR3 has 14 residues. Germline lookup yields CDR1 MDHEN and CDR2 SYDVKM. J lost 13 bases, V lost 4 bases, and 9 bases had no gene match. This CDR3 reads CASSSTRLAGSQFF. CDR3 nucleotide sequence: TGTGCCAGCAGTTCCACTCGACTAGCGGGGTCCCAGTTCTTC. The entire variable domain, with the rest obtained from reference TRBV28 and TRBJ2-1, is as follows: DVKVTQSSRYLVKRTGEKVFLECVQDMDHENMFWYRQDPGLGLRLIYFSYDVKMKEKGDIPEGYSVSREKKERFSLILESASTNQTSMYLCASSSTRLAGSQFFGPGTRLTVL.

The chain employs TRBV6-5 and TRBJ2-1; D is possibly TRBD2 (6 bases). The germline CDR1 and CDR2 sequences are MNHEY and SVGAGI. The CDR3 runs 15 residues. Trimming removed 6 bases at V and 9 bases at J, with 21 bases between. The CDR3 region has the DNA TGTGCCAGCAGACGCGACCTGAAAGAAGCGGGTGAGCAGTTCTTC. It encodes CASRRDLKEAGEQFF.

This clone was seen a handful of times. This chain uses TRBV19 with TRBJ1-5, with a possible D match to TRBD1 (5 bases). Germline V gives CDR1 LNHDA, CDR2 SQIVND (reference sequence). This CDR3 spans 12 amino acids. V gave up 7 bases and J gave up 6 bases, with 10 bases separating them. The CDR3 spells CASNLRGQPQHF. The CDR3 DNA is TGTGCCAGTAACCTTAGGGGTCAGCCCCAGCATTTT.

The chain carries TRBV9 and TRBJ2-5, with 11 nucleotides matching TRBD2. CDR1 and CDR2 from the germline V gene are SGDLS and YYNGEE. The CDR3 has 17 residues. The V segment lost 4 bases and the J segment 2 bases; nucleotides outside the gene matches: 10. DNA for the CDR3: TGTGCCAGCAGCCCCCGTCGGGGACTAGCGGTTCAAGAGACCCAGTACTTC. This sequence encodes CASSPRRGLAVQETQYF.

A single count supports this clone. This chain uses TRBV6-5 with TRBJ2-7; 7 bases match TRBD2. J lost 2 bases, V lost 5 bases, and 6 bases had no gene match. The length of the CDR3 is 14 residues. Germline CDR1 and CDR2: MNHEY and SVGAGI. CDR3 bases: TGTGCCAGCAGTCCCGGGACTACTGCCTACGAGCAGTACTTC. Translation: CASSPGTTAYEQYF.

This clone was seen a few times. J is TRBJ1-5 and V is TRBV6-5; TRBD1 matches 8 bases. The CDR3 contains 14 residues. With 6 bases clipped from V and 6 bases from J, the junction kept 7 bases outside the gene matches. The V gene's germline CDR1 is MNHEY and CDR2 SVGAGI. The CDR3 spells CASSDRGLSQPQHF. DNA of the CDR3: TGTGCCAGCAGCGACAGGGGTTTGAGTCAGCCCCAGCATTTT.

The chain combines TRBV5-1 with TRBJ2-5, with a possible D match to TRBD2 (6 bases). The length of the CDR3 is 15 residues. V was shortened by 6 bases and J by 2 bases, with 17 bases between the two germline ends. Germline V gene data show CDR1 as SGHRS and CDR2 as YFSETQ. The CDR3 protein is CASTPTIAEQETQYF. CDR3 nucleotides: TGCGCCAGCACCCCAACTATAGCGGAACAAGAGACCCAGTACTTC.

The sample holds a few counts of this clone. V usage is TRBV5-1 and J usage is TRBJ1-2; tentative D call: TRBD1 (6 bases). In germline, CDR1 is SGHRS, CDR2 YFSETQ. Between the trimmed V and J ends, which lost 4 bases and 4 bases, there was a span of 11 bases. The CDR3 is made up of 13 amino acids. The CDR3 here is CASSLQGSYGYTF. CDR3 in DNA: TGCGCCAGCAGCCTACAGGGATCCTATGGCTACACCTTC.

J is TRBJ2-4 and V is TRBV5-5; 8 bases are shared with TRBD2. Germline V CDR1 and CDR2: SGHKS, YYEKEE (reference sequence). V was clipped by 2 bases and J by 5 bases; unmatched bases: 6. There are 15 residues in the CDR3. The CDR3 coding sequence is TGTGCCAGCAGCTTCAGCGGGAGTCGTCAAAACATTCAGTACTTC. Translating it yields CASSFSGSRQNIQYF.

The CDR3 reads CASTGTVNQPQHF. Written as DNA, the CDR3 is TGTGCCAGTACCGGGACAGTCAATCAGCCCCAGCATTTT. The V call is TRBV19, the J call TRBJ1-5; 7 bases are shared with TRBD1. J gave up 3 bases and V 7 bases, and 3 bases lay outside the gene matches. The CDR3 contains 13 residues. CDR1 is LNHDA, CDR2 SQIVND, per germline (reference sequence). The whole variable domain, remainder taken from reference TRBV19 and TRBJ1-5, is DGGITQSPKYLFRKEGQNVTLSCEQNLNHDAMYWYRQDPGQGLRLIYYSQIVNDFQKGDIAEGYSVSREKKESFPLTVTSAQKNPTAFYLCASTGTVNQPQHFGDGTRLSIL.

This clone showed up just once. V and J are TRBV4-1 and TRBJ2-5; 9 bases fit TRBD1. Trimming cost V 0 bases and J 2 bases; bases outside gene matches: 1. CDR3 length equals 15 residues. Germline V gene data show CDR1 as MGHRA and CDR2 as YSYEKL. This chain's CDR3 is CASSQDDRGQETQYF. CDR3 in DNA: TGCGCCAGCAGCCAAGACGACAGGGGGCAAGAGACCCAGTACTTC.

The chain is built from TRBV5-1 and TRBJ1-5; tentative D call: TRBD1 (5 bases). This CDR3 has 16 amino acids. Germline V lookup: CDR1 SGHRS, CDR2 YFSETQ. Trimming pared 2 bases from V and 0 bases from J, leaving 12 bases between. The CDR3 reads CASSLGGTNSNQPQHF. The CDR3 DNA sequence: TGCGCCAGCAGCTTAGGCGGGACTAATAGCAATCAGCCCCAGCATTTT.

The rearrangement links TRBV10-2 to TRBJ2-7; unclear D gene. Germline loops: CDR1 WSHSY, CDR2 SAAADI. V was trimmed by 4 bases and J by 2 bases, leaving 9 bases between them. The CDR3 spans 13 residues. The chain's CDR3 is CASSVLATYEQYF. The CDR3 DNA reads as TGCGCCAGCAGTGTATTAGCCACCTACGAGCAGTACTTC.

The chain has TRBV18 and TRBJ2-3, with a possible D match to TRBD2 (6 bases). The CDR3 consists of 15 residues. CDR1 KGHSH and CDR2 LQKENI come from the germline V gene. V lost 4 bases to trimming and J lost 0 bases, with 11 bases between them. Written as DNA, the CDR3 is TGTGCCAGCTCACGTATAAGCGGGAGCACAGATACGCAGTATTTT. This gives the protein CASSRISGSTDTQYF.

CDR3 nucleotides: TGTGCCAGCTCGAGACGGGTTAACTATGGCTACACCTTC. Translated: CASSRRVNYGYTF. The chain combines TRBV2 with TRBJ1-2; no clear D gene. Germline V CDR1 and CDR2: SNHLY, FYNNEI. The CDR3 is made up of 13 amino acids. V was cut by 8 bases and J by 1 base, with 11 bases left in between.

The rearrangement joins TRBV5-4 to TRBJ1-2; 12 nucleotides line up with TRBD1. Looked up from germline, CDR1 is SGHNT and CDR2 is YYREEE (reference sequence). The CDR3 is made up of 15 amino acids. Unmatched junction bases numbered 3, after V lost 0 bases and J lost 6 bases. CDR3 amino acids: CASSLAGTGGDGYTF. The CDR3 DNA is TGTGCCAGCAGCTTGGCCGGGACAGGGGGCGATGGCTACACCTTC.

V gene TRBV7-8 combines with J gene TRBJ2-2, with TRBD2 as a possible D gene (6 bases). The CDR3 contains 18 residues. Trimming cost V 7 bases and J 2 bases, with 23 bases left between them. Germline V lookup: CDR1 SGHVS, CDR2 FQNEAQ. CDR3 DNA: TGTGCCAGCACCCCCGCCTGGGGCGGGAACGGAAACACCGGGGAGCTGTTTTTT. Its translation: CASTPAWGGNGNTGELFF.

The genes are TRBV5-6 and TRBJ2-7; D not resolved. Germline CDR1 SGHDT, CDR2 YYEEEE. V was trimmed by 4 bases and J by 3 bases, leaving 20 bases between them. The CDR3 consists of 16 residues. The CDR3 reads CASSTSVRVSNYEQYF. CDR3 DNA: TGTGCCAGCAGCACAAGCGTTCGGGTTTCGAACTACGAGCAGTACTTC. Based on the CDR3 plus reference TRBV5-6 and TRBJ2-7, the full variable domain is DAGVTQSPTHLIKTRGQQVTLRCSPKSGHDTVSWYQQALGQGPQFIFQYYEEEERQRGNFPDRFSGHQFPNYSSELNVNALLLGDSALYLCASSTSVRVSNYEQYFGPGTRLTVT.